Many counts were recorded for the clone carrying this T cell receptor beta chain. What it recognizes is unknown. Sample time point: healthy volunteer bleed at 2 weeks. Total RNA was isolated from whole blood that had not been fractionated. The data stem from a study of human T cells and chemical hapten exposure. Study-wide points: TCRs at a frequency above 1 in 1000 stayed unchanged with DPC sensitization.

The CDR3 is 12 residues long. Per the germline V gene, CDR1 is DFQATT and CDR2 is SNEGSKA (reference sequence). V lost 0 bases and J lost 11, with 14 bases in between. Individual cDNA molecules had unique molecular identifiers attached to them by the library. Via MiXCR, TCRdb re-called the RACE reads, giving one row per CDR3 protein. The table includes tens of thousands of distinct CDR3 sequences, around 9% detected once. This sequence joins TRBV20-1 and TRBJ2-7; D possibly corresponds to TRBD1 (5 bases). Sequenced: whole blood. This clonotype was sampled from a female donor in good health. Some clones in this sample may be carry-over from other donors' samples. CDR3 nucleotide sequence: TGCAGTGCTAGAGATATAGGGGCCCCAAAGTACTTC. Translation: CSARDIGAPKYF.